This TCR beta chain was found in a study of blood T cell repertoires in COVID-19. About the research overall: Sample material is recorded as cDNA or gDNA derived from T cells, B-cell-depleted T cells, or PBMCs.

In the original analysis: Reference gene primer amplification gave nucleated cell count estimates. Sequencing was performed with immunoSEQ multiplex PCR; in TCRdb, only in-frame clones are kept and a portion is missing. D and trimming come from the DNA, and the V and J calls and clone size come from that table. The sample consists of 250,000 to 300,000 clones, about 90% of them appearing once. The CDR3 totals 11 residues. Sequenced input: PBMCs or T cells enriched from blood (not recorded which). The chain carries TRBV21-1 and TRBJ2-2; the table gives TRBD1 as D, unverified against the DNA. TRBV21-1 is annotated as a pseudogene. This receptor was obtained from a human donor in a cohort exposed to, infected with or recovered from COVID-19 (not recorded which). The donor label of this sample is uncertain. CDR3 sequence reads: CASPKCGELFF. The DNA of the CDR3 is TGTGCCAGCCCCAAATGCGGGGAGCTGTTTTTT.